This TCR beta chain was captured in a study of Ad26.COV2.S vaccination and SARS-CoV-2 variants. On this clone itself: Its specificity is not known.

The CDR3 runs to 14 residues. V was pared by 2 bases and J by 5 bases, with 12 bases between. Germline CDR1 is KGHSH and CDR2 is LQKENI. Study findings and constraints: Spike-specific TCR breadth in vaccine recipients exceeded that seen in placebo recipients.

Only in-frame clones appear in the TCRdb table, and some are missing; sequencing was by immunoSEQ multiplex PCR. This sample has roughly 400,000 clones, with 90% found just once. Stated treatment: roughly 19 received Ad26.COV2.S at low or high dose, single or two shots; a few received placebo; per-sample allocation not given. The investigators took samples on day 63 after the first vaccine or placebo injection. The specimen was peripheral blood, collected in a trial of Ad26.COV2.S vaccine versus placebo. The TCR sequence derives from a person between 18 and 59 years old who received the Ad26.COV2.S COVID-19 vaccine or a placebo. The chain couples TRBV18 to TRBJ2-5; D is possibly TRBD1 (5 bases). The CDR3 loop is CASSPSSGQETQYF. CDR3 coding DNA: TGTGCCAGCTCACCATCCTCAGGGCAGGAGACCCAGTACTTC. The whole variable domain, filled in from reference TRBV18 and TRBJ2-5, reads NAGVMQNPRHLVRRRGQEARLRCSPMKGHSHVYWYRQLPEEGLKFMVYLQKENIIDESGMPKERFSAEFPKEGPSILRIQQVVRGDSAAYFCASSPSSGQETQYFGPGTRLLVL.